Described below is a single T cell receptor beta chain sequence and its context. This CDR3 comprises 14 residues. In the original workflow: Cell counts per sample came from amplifying reference gene primers. The protocol was immunoSEQ multiplex PCR, while the TCRdb copy is restricted to in-frame clones and leaves out a portion. V and J calls plus clone size are reproduced from that table; the DNA served to infer D and trimming. Found here are 100,000 to 150,000 clones, around 81% of them singletons; the top ten hold 3.8%. The entry originates in a study of blood T cell repertoires in COVID-19. Looking at the study overall: Sites across the United States, Italy and Spain contributed samples from acute and convalescent COVID-19. PBMCs, B-cell-depleted T cells, or T cells provided the cDNA or gDNA that made up the material.

This sequence originates from a woman between 45 and 65 years old with acute or convalescent COVID-19. Source material: peripheral blood. This chain links TRBV21-1 with TRBJ2-7; TRBD2, the table's D call, lacks a check against the DNA. TRBV21-1 is termed a pseudogene. CDR3 DNA sequence: TGTGCCAGCAGCAAAGCGCCGGTCTCCTACGAGCAGTACTTC. It encodes CASSKAPVSYEQYF.